These 25 T cell receptor beta chains were sequenced from one sample in a study of prognosis after radiotherapy for stage I lung cancer (dated by TCRdb to the early 2020s). The reads were generated on an Illumina HiSeq 3000. Two rounds of multiplex PCR on genomic DNA were used to amplify the TCR beta CDR3 region. The first PCR round used primers specific to each TRBV and TRBJ gene, and the primer sequences were filed in Chinese patent CN105087789A. TCRdb reran the public reads through fastp at Q25 and MiXCR, keeping productive beta chains. Entries are consolidated by CDR3 protein sequence, retaining the most common genes and DNA. This sample is represented by under 15,000 distinct CDR3 sequences; roughly 50% of them were singletons. Of the sample, roughly 19% falls within the top ten clones. Here the sequenced sample was PBMCs, taken before or after stereotactic body radiation therapy (not recorded which). The receptor set was obtained from a donor aged 50 or older with non-small cell lung cancer.

In this sample, this clonotype is medium-sized. V is TRBV20-1 and J is TRBJ2-7, with 8 positions matching TRBD1. Germline V lookup: CDR1 DFQATT, CDR2 SNEGSKA (reference sequence). CDR3 length: 12 amino acids. The V segment lost 5 bases and the J segment 4 bases; nucleotides outside the gene matches: 4. This CDR3 reads CSADDRGYEQYF. DNA for the CDR3: TGCAGTGCTGATGACAGGGGTTACGAGCAGTACTTC.

The chain recombines TRBV5-1 with TRBJ1-2; 10 bases are a match to TRBD1. Germline loops: CDR1 SGHRS, CDR2 YFSETQ. V shed 4 bases and J 2 bases; nucleotides not matched to a gene: 8. The CDR3 is 16 residues long. CDR3 region: CASSTWGGQGNYGYTF. Here the CDR3 DNA reads TGCGCCAGCAGCACCTGGGGGGGACAGGGGAACTATGGCTACACCTTC.

At least ten counts were recorded for this clonotype. The CDR3 loop reads CASSSPWTSRSNNEQFF. CDR3 nucleotide sequence: TGTGCCAGCAGTTCACCCTGGACTAGCAGGAGTAACAATGAGCAGTTCTTC. The rearrangement uses TRBV12-3 or TRBV12-4 and TRBJ2-1; 8 bases agree with TRBD2. V was clipped by 4 bases and J by 5 bases; unmatched bases: 13. CDR3 length equals 17 residues.

The chain recombines TRBV9 with TRBJ2-2, with 7 nucleotides matching TRBD2. The trim removed 3 bases at V and 2 bases at J, leaving 10 bases unmatched. The CDR3 is 17 amino acids. Germline values: CDR1 SGDLS, CDR2 YYNGEE. The CDR3 sequence is CASSEHKAGQNTGELFF. The CDR3 DNA reads TGTGCCAGCAGCGAACACAAAGCGGGGCAAAACACCGGGGAGCTGTTTTTT.

This clonotype was picked up one time. Only one base separates this from a far larger clonotype, so it likely reflects a read error. This rearrangement joins TRBV2 to TRBJ2-1; TRBD1 is a possible D gene (6 bases). V shed 6 bases and J shed 10 bases, with 22 bases lying between them. The germline gives CDR1 SNHLY, CDR2 FYNNEI. The CDR3 spans 15 residues. The CDR3 loop reads CASSVGHGSAYEQFF. CDR3 DNA: TGTGCCAGCAGCGTGGGACACGGGTCGGCCTACGAGCAGTTCTTC.

This clonotype showed up many times. Relative to the germline gene, one junction end is altered; a read error may explain this. The chain joins TRBV7-7 to TRBJ2-1; weak D call: TRBD2 (5 bases). CDR3 size: 16 residues. CDR1 is SSHAT, CDR2 FNYEAQ, per germline (reference sequence). The CDR3 bases are TGTGCTAGCAGCCTAGGTCGGACTGTTCGGTACAATGAGCAGTTCTTC. It yields the protein CASSLGRTVRYNEQFF.

The chain is built from TRBV6-1 and TRBJ1-3, with 7 bases lining up with TRBD1. Looked up from germline, CDR1 is MNHNS and CDR2 is SASEGT. V dropped 5 bases and J dropped 4; count of bases not matched to a gene: 8. CDR3 length: 15 amino acids. This chain's CDR3 is CASSIHQQGGNTIYF. The CDR3, as DNA: TGTGCCAGCAGTATTCACCAACAGGGGGGAAACACCATATATTTT.

The chain uses TRBV19 and TRBJ2-1; tentatively, D is TRBD1 (6 bases). The CDR3 extends over 11 amino acids. Germline V gene sequence: CDR1 LNHDA, CDR2 SQIVND (reference sequence). Trimming removed 9 bases at V and 9 bases at J, with 12 bases between. CDR3 nucleotides: TGTGCCAGCCAAACAGGGACTGAGCAGTTCTTC. This gives the protein CASQTGTEQFF.

This chain joins TRBV13 and TRBJ1-2, with D unresolved. Trimming stripped 3 bases from V and 7 bases from J, with 12 bases between. This CDR3 contains 13 residues. Germline lookup yields CDR1 PRHDT and CDR2 FYEKMQ (reference sequence). In nucleotides, the CDR3 is TGTGCCAGCAGCTTCAGTGGCACGGCTGGCTACACCTTC. Translated: CASSFSGTAGYTF.

This clonotype was recorded many times. The chain recombines TRBV10-3 with TRBJ1-2, with 9 positions matching TRBD1. Germline assignment: CDR1 ENHRY and CDR2 SYGVKD. The CDR3 has 16 residues. J gave up 2 bases and V 4 bases, and 8 bases lay outside the gene matches. Written as DNA, the CDR3 is TGTGCCATCAGTGCGACACAGGGGGCTGTCAACTATGGCTACACCTTC. It yields the protein CAISATQGAVNYGYTF.

Comments on this clonotype: A read error is the likely source, as a far larger clone sits one nucleotide away. This rearrangement joins TRBV6-4 to TRBJ2-1, with D possibly matching TRBD2 (6 bases). V lost 10 bases, J lost 5 bases, and 24 bases lay in between. The CDR3 extends over 16 amino acids. CDR1 and CDR2 from the germline V gene are MRHNA and SNTAGT. Here the CDR3 DNA reads TGTGCCATCAGACTTCTGGGGGACTCCTTCCACAATGAGCAGTTCTTC. As protein: CAIRLLGDSFHNEQFF.

This clonotype was seen ten or more times. The CDR3 loop reads CASSLGASGPTGEQFF. As DNA, the CDR3 is TGTGCCAGCAGCTTAGGGGCTAGCGGGCCCACGGGTGAGCAGTTCTTC. The J gene is TRBJ2-1, the V gene TRBV11-3; 8 positions agree with TRBD2. The CDR3 is 16 residues long. The V gene end was trimmed by 1 base and the J gene end by 9 bases; junction bases not matched to a gene: 11. Germline V gene sequence: CDR1 SGHNT, CDR2 YENEEA.

This chain joins TRBV2 and TRBJ1-2; tentative D call: TRBD1 (5 bases). Trimming cost V 3 bases and J 2 bases, with 7 bases left between them. The CDR3 totals 13 residues. The germline V gene has CDR1 SNHLY and CDR2 FYNNEI. CDR3 amino acids: CASSDRVNYGYTF. The CDR3 DNA reads TGTGCCAGCAGTGACAGGGTGAACTATGGCTACACCTTC.

By frequency in the sample, this clonotype is medium-sized (0.01 to 0.1%). The DNA for the CDR3 is TGCGCCAGCAGCGTAGGAGAAACAGGGTTCAATGAGCAGTTCTTC. Translating gives CASSVGETGFNEQFF. The rearrangement joins TRBV5-1 to TRBJ2-1, with a weak D call TRBD1 (6 bases). Germline V gene sequence: CDR1 SGHRS, CDR2 YFSETQ. Trimming took 4 bases from V and 6 from J, leaving 17 bases between them. This CDR3 is 15 amino acids long.

This chain links TRBV19 with TRBJ2-7; 10 bases map to TRBD2. J was trimmed by 6 bases and V by 8 bases; bases with no gene match: 10. This CDR3 has 14 amino acids. Germline CDR1 LNHDA, CDR2 SQIVND (reference sequence). The DNA of the CDR3 is TGTGCCAGTGGGTGCGCTAGCGGGAGATGCGAGCAGTACTTC. Protein sequence: CASGCASGRCEQYF.

In this sample, this clonotype turned up once. This probably arose from a read error, given a far larger clone one base away. The J gene is TRBJ2-7, the V gene TRBV3-1; D is uncertain. The CDR3 loop spans 12 amino acids. Germline CDR1 is LGHDT and CDR2 is YNNKEL (reference sequence). Trimming removed 6 bases at V and 6 bases at J, with 12 bases between. CDR3 in amino acids: CASSEAKREQYF. DNA for the CDR3: TGTGCCAGCAGTGAAGCTAAGCGCGAGCAGTACTTC.

This clonotype is deemed medium-sized. The gene calls are TRBV20-1 and TRBJ2-7; TRBD2 matches at 8 bases. CDR1 is DFQATT and CDR2 is SNEGSKA in the germline V gene (reference sequence). The trim removed 4 bases at V and 5 bases at J, leaving 7 bases unmatched. This CDR3 has 13 amino acids. The CDR3 loop reads CSANLAGIHEQYF. Here the CDR3 DNA reads TGCAGTGCTAACTTAGCGGGAATCCACGAGCAGTACTTC.

This chain links TRBV24-1 with TRBJ2-2; D is perhaps TRBD2 (6 bases). This CDR3 spans 16 amino acids. V gave up 5 bases and J gave up 7 bases, with 19 bases separating them. The germline CDR1 and CDR2 sequences are KGHDR and SFDVKD. The CDR3 protein is CATSGGGTSIHGELFF. The CDR3 coding sequence is TGTGCCACCAGTGGTGGGGGGACTTCGATCCACGGGGAGCTGTTTTTT.

By its share, this clonotype is medium-sized. This chain connects TRBV7-8 to TRBJ1-3; D remains unclear. The germline V gene has CDR1 SGHVS and CDR2 FQNEAQ. CDR3 length: 14 amino acids. Trimming took off 2 bases at V and 2 bases at J, with 7 bases between the two ends. This CDR3 reads CASSLPGAGNTIYF. Written as DNA, the CDR3 is TGTGCCAGCAGCTTACCGGGAGCTGGAAACACCATATATTTT.

The chain joins TRBV4-2 to TRBJ2-5; possible D gene TRBD2, 5 bases. Germline V gives CDR1 LGHNA, CDR2 YNFKEQ. The V end lost 0 bases, the J end lost 7 bases, and 15 bases lay between the germline ends. This CDR3 has 15 residues. CDR3 in amino acids: CASSQDHKGRGTQYF. The DNA of the CDR3 is TGTGCCAGCAGCCAAGATCATAAAGGGAGAGGGACCCAGTACTTC.

J is TRBJ1-3 and V is TRBV3-1; TRBD1 might be the D (6 bases). The CDR3 contains 13 residues. CDR1 is LGHDT, CDR2 YNNKEL, per germline (reference sequence). Deletions cut 3 bases from V and 6 bases from J, with 9 bases between. The CDR3 DNA follows: TGTGCCAGCAGCCACAGGGGTGAAAACACCATATATTTT. This sequence encodes CASSHRGENTIYF.

At least ten counts were recorded for this clonotype. The chain carries TRBV5-6 and TRBJ1-2, with D tentatively TRBD1 (5 bases). There are 12 residues in the CDR3. The V gene lost 0 bases and the J gene lost 5 bases, with 5 bases spanning the gap. CDR1 and CDR2 from the germline V gene are SGHDT and YYEEEE. This CDR3 reads CASSLAGYGYTF. In nucleotides, the CDR3 is TGTGCCAGCAGCTTGGCAGGGTATGGCTACACCTTC.

This clonotype was seen only a few times. The genes are TRBV11-2 and TRBJ2-7; D is undetermined. V gave up 4 bases and J gave up 0 bases, with 16 bases separating them. This CDR3 is 16 amino acids long. The V gene's germline CDR1 is SGHAT and CDR2 FQNNGV. CDR3 bases: TGTGCCAGCAGCTCAATTTCTGGCGCGAACTCCTACGAGCAGTACTTC. Translated, it gives CASSSISGANSYEQYF.

As concerns this clonotype: A far larger clone lies a single base away; this is likely a read error. V usage is TRBV6-1 and J usage is TRBJ2-1, with D possibly matching TRBD1 (6 bases). Germline-derived CDR1 and CDR2 are MNHNS and SASEGT. V lost 8 bases and J 10 bases, leaving 15 bases between the germline ends. This CDR3 spans 12 amino acids. The CDR3 region is CASRPGAGEQFF. CDR3 coding DNA: TGTGCCAGCCGGCCAGGGGCAGGCGAGCAGTTCTTC.

The rearrangement links TRBV4-1 to TRBJ1-4; 10 bases map to TRBD1. The CDR3 contains 15 residues. The ends lost 0 bases at V and 10 bases at J; junction bases unmatched: 5. Germline V gene lookup returns CDR1 MGHRA and CDR2 YSYEKL. The CDR3 sequence is CASSQEVRTGGKLFF. The DNA for the CDR3 is TGCGCCAGCAGCCAAGAGGTACGGACAGGGGGAAAACTGTTTTTT.